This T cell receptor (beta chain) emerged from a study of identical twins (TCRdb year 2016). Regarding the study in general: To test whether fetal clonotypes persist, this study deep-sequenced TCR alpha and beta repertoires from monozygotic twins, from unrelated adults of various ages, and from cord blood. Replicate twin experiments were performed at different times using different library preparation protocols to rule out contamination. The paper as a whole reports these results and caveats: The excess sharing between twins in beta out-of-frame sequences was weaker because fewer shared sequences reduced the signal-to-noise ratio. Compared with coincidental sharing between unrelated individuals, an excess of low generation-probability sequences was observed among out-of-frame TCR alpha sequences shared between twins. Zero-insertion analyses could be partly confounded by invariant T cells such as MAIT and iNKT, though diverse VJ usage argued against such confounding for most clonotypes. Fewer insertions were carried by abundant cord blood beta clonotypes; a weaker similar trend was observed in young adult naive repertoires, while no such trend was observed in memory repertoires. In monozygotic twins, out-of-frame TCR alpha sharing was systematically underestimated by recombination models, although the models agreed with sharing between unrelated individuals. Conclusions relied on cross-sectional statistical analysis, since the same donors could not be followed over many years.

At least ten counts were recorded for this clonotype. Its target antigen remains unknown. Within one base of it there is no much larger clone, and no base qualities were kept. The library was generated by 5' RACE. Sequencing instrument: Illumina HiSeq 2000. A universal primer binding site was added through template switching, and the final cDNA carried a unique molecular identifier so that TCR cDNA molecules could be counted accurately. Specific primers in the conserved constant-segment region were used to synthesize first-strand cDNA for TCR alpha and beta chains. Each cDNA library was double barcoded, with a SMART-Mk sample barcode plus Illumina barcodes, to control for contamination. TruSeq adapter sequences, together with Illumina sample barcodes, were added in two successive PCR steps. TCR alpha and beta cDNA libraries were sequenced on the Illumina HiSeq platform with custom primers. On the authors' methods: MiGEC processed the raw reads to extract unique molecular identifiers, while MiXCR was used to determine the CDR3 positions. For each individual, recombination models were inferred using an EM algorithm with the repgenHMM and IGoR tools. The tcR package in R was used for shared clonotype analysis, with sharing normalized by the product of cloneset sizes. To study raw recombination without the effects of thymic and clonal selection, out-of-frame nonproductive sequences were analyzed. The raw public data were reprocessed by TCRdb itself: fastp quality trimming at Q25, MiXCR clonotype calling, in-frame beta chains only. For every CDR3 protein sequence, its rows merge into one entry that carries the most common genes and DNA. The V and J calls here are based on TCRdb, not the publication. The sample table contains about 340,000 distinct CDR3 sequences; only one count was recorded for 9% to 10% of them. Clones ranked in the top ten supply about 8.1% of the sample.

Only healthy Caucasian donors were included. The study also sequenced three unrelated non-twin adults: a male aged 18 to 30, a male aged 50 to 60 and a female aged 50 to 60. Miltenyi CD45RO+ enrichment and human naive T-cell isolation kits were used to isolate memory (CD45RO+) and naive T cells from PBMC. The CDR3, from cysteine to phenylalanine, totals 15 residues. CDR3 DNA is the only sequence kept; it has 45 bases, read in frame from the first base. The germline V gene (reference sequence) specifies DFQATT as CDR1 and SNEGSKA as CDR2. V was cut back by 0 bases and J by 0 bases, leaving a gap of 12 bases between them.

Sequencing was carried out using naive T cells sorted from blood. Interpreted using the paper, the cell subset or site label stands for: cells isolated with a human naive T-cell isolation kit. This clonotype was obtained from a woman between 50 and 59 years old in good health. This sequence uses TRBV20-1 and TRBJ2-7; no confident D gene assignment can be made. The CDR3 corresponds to CSAREDSRSSYEQYF. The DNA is TGCAGTGCTAGAGAGGATAGCCGAAGCTCCTACGAGCAGTACTTC.